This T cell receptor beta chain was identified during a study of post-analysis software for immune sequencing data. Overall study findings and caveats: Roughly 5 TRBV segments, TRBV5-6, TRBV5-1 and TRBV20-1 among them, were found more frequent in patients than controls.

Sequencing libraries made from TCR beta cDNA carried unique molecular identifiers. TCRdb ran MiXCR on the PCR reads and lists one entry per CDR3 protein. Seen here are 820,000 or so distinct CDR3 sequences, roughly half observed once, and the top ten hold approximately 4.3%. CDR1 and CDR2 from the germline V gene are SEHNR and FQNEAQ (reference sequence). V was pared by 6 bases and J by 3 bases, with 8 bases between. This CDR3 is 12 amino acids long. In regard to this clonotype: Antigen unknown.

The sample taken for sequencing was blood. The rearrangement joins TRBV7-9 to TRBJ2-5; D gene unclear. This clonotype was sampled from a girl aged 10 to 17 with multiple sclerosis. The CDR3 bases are TGTGCCAGCAGATTCGCCGAAGAGACCCAGTACTTC. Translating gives CASRFAEETQYF.